The entry below describes one T cell receptor (beta chain). CDR3 length equals 15 residues. In germline, CDR1 is LNHDA, CDR2 SQIVND (reference sequence). V dropped 5 bases and J dropped 7; count of bases not matched to a gene: 11. Profiled with immunoSEQ multiplex PCR; TCRdb holds only in-frame clones, not every one. The top ten hold roughly 0.72% of the sample, which has approximately 470,000 clones, about 90% seen once. The sample comes from a study of blood T cell repertoires in COVID-19. Study context: Italy, Spain and the United States were the sources of the convalescent and acute COVID-19 samples. Sources were T cells, B-cell-depleted T cells, or PBMCs; the material itself was cDNA or gDNA.

Adults between roughly 18 and 89 years of age took part from 20 to 25 US areas. The V and J genes are TRBV19 and TRBJ1-2; 9 positions match TRBD1. This clonotype originated in a woman aged 18-30 years who had recovered from COVID-19. Sequenced material: PBMCs or T cells enriched from blood (not recorded which). The CDR3 protein is CASSPGGTGPPGYTF. The CDR3 nucleotides are TGTGCCAGTAGTCCCGGGGGGACAGGGCCCCCTGGCTACACCTTC.